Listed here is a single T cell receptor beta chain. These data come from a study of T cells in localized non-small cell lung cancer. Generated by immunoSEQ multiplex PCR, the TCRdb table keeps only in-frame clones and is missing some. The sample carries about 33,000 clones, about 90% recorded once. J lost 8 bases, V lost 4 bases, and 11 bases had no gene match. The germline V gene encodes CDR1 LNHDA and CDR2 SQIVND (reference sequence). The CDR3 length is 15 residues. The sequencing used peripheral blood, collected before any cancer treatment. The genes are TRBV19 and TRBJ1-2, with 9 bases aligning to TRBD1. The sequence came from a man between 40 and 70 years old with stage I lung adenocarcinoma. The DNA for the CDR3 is TGTGCCAGTAGTAGGGGAAGGGACAGGGAGCGAGGCTACACCTTC. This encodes CASSRGRDRERGYTF.